These 17 T cell receptor beta chains originate from one sample sequenced in a study of T-cell reconstitution after alpha-beta-depleted transplantation in children. Preparation of the TCRbeta library was carried out with unique molecular identifiers. From the PCR reads, TCRdb called clonotypes with MiXCR, one entry per CDR3 protein. The repertoire holds about 980,000 distinct CDR3 sequences, roughly 29% seen once, with roughly 27% in the top ten. The sample in question was PBMCs, mostly from graft donor cells, obtained 360 days after TCRalphabeta/CD19-depleted stem cell transplant. These receptors were collected from a boy younger than two who had a stem cell transplant for SCID, so the T cells may come from the graft donor.

This clonotype occurred a few times. The rearrangement uses TRBV6-5 and TRBJ1-1; D not certain. V dropped 0 bases and J dropped 10 bases, with 9 bases sitting between them. The length of the CDR3 is 12 residues. Germline V gene lookup returns CDR1 MNHEY and CDR2 SVGAGI. CDR3 in amino acids: CASSYSDSPAFF. The CDR3 region has the DNA TGTGCCAGCAGTTACTCGGACTCGCCAGCTTTCTTT.

V gene TRBV18 combines with J gene TRBJ2-3; 13 bases are a match to TRBD2. The CDR3 is made up of 18 amino acids. V dropped 3 bases and J dropped 4; count of bases not matched to a gene: 10. Germline CDR1 is KGHSH and CDR2 is LQKENI. The CDR3, as DNA: TGTGCCAGCTCACCCGGACTAGCGGGGGCCGCCTCCGCAGATACGCAGTATTTT. This gives the protein CASSPGLAGAASADTQYF.

The V and J genes are TRBV4-2 and TRBJ2-6; perhaps TRBD1 as D (5 bases). The CDR3 runs 18 residues. The V end lost 2 bases, the J end lost 0 bases, and 14 bases lay between the germline ends. Germline V gene data show CDR1 as LGHNA and CDR2 as YNFKEQ. The CDR3, as DNA: TGTGCCAGCAGCCAACTGGGGCAGGGTGGCTCTGGGGCCAACGTCCTGACTTTC. Translating gives CASSQLGQGGSGANVLTF.

This clonotype was seen only a few times. The chain has TRBV10-2 and TRBJ2-7; 9 positions agree with TRBD1. This CDR3 spans 13 amino acids. CDR1 is WSHSY, CDR2 SAAADI, per germline. V dropped 9 bases and J dropped 5; count of bases not matched to a gene: 8. The CDR3 is CASGGTGYNEQYF. For the CDR3, the DNA is TGCGCCAGTGGCGGGACAGGGTACAACGAGCAGTACTTC.

The chain combines TRBV9 with TRBJ2-5; D not resolved. The CDR3 is made up of 12 amino acids. Trimming stripped 0 bases from V and 5 bases from J, with 5 bases between. The germline V gene encodes CDR1 SGDLS and CDR2 YYNGEE. CDR3: CASSVVGETQYF. CDR3 bases: TGTGCCAGCAGCGTAGTGGGGGAGACCCAGTACTTC.

This clonotype was seen more than once but under ten times. The chain couples TRBV7-9 to TRBJ2-1, with D uncertain. Trimming removed 5 bases at V and 2 bases at J, with 13 bases between. The CDR3 contains 15 residues. Germline V lookup: CDR1 SEHNR, CDR2 FQNEAQ (reference sequence). The CDR3 DNA sequence: TGTGCCAGCAGCACCCAAGCGCAGACCTACAATGAGCAGTTCTTC. It specifies CASSTQAQTYNEQFF.

The chain recombines TRBV7-2 with TRBJ2-2, with 7 bases fitting TRBD2. With 5 bases clipped from V and 4 bases from J, the junction kept 1 base outside the gene matches. Germline V lookup: CDR1 SGHTA, CDR2 FQGNSA. This CDR3 comprises 13 residues. CDR3 amino acids: CASSAGVTGELFF. CDR3 nucleotides: TGTGCCAGCAGCGCGGGGGTCACCGGGGAGCTGTTTTTT.

This clonotype was observed a handful of times. This chain joins TRBV4-3 and TRBJ2-7; D call uncertain. Trimming took off 0 bases at V and 3 bases at J, with 12 bases between the two ends. Germline lookup yields CDR1 LGHNA and CDR2 YSLEER. The CDR3 spans 15 residues. DNA of the CDR3: TGCGCCAGCAGCCAAGATCGCGGCAGGAGCTACGAGCAGTACTTC. It translates to CASSQDRGRSYEQYF.

A single count supports this clonotype. One junction end disagrees with the germline gene, perhaps due to a read error. V usage is TRBV5-1 and J usage is TRBJ2-7, with TRBD1 matching 8 bases. The CDR3 runs 15 residues. Germline V gives CDR1 SGHRS, CDR2 YFSETQ. The CDR3 DNA reads as TGCGCCAGCAGCTTCAGGGCAGGGGGCTCCGACGAGCAGTACTTC. It specifies CASSFRAGGSDEQYF. The entire variable domain, with the rest obtained from reference TRBV5-1 and TRBJ2-7, is as follows: KAGVTQTPRYLIKTRGQQVTLSCSPISGHRSVSWYQQTPGQGLQFLFEYFSETQRNKGNFPGRFSGRQFSNSRSEMNVSTLELGDSALYLCASSFRAGGSDEQYFGPGTRLTVT.

The table lists this clonotype with many counts. This sequence joins TRBV7-9 and TRBJ2-5; a weak D match, TRBD2 (5 bases). V lost 1 base to trimming and J lost 4 bases, with 13 bases between them. Per the germline V gene, CDR1 is SEHNR and CDR2 is FQNEAQ (reference sequence). This CDR3 has 15 residues. In nucleotides, the CDR3 is TGTGCCAGCAGCTTAGAGAACGGGGAAGGAGAGACCCAGTACTTC. It is translated as CASSLENGEGETQYF.

This clonotype was recorded many times. This chain links TRBV12-3 or TRBV12-4 with TRBJ2-5; a weak D match, TRBD1 (6 bases). CDR3 length equals 14 residues. Trimming cost V 6 bases and J 5 bases, with 16 bases left between them. CDR3 amino acids: CASRPKQGWETQYF. CDR3 nucleotide sequence: TGTGCCAGCAGGCCAAAACAGGGATGGGAGACCCAGTACTTC.

This clonotype was counted only a few times. This rearrangement joins TRBV20-1 to TRBJ2-5; maybe TRBD2 (5 bases). This CDR3 has 13 amino acids. Between the trimmed V and J ends, which lost 3 bases and 1 base, there was a span of 9 bases. CDR1 and CDR2 (germline): DFQATT, SNEGSKA (reference sequence). As DNA, the CDR3 is TGCAGTGCTAGGTCAAGCGGCCAAGAGACCCAGTACTTC. This translates into CSARSSGQETQYF.

The rearrangement links TRBV20-1 to TRBJ1-5, with TRBD1 matching 8 bases. Trimming removed 5 bases from V and 1 base from J; junction bases left unmatched: 4. Germline V CDR1 and CDR2: DFQATT, SNEGSKA (reference sequence). CDR3 length equals 14 residues. CDR3 amino acids: CSASGQASNQPQHF. CDR3 coding DNA: TGCAGTGCTTCGGGACAGGCAAGCAATCAGCCCCAGCATTTT.

This clonotype showed up just a few times. The rearrangement links TRBV28 to TRBJ2-3; 7 bases fit TRBD2. This CDR3 has 16 residues. Per the germline V gene, CDR1 is MDHEN and CDR2 is SYDVKM. V lost 1 base, J lost 0 bases, and 4 bases stayed unmatched. The DNA of the CDR3 is TGTGCCAGCAGTTTATCGTCAGCGGGAAGCACAGATACGCAGTATTTT. This codes for CASSLSSAGSTDTQYF.

The V and J genes are TRBV4-2 and TRBJ2-1; D is undetermined. The CDR3 is 14 residues long. Trimming pared 0 bases from V and 1 base from J, leaving 4 bases between. Germline CDR1 LGHNA, CDR2 YNFKEQ. CDR3 in amino acids: CASSQDLSYNEQFF. CDR3 DNA sequence: TGTGCCAGCAGCCAAGACTTATCCTACAATGAGCAGTTCTTC.

The rearrangement links TRBV12-3 or TRBV12-4 to TRBJ1-2; D might be TRBD1 (5 bases). Trimming stripped 11 bases from V and 6 bases from J, with 22 bases between. This CDR3 region has 14 residues. The CDR3 reads CASSPRGGEHGYTF. Written as DNA, the CDR3 is TGTGCCTCTTCCCCCCGGGGCGGGGAACATGGCTACACCTTC.

This chain connects TRBV7-6 to TRBJ2-7, with 9 positions matching TRBD2. CDR1 is SGHVS, CDR2 FNYEAQ, per germline. After removal of 6 bases from V and 1 base from J, the junction contained 7 bases not matched to a gene. This CDR3 comprises 15 residues. The CDR3 here is CASSSGLASSYEQYF. The CDR3 bases are TGTGCCAGCAGTTCGGGACTAGCTTCTTCCTACGAGCAGTACTTC. The complete variable domain, with remaining parts taken from reference TRBV7-6 and TRBJ2-7, reads GAGVSQSPRYKVTKRGQDVALRCDPISGHVSLYWYRQALGQGPEFLTYFNYEAQQDKSGLPNDRFSAERPEGSISTLTIQRTEQRDSAMYRCASSSGLASSYEQYFGPGTRLTVT.